This TCR beta chain was sequenced during a study of cytomegalovirus exposure and HLA in healthy donors. For the study at large: Previous work identified 90 million to 130 million unique TCR beta sequences from about 179 million T cells. Whole-study results and caveats: Most TCRs appeared rarely, but some public TCRs recurred in many donors. It was likely that a cluster of highly shared sequence variants was a sequencing artifact.

Germline V gene data show CDR1 as MNHNY and CDR2 as SVGAGI (reference sequence). The CDR3 has 13 amino acids. The ends lost 5 bases at V and 6 bases at J; junction bases unmatched: 4. In the PCR, 60 Vbeta and 13 Jbeta primers were used. The table came from immunoSEQ multiplex PCR; TCRdb's copy has only in-frame clones and leaves some out. The sample includes about 200,000 clones, roughly 85% of them seen just once. Comment on this clone: Its antigen is unknown.

The sample comprised PBMCs. The receptor was derived from a woman in her 50s in good health and CMV-seronegative. The chain is built from TRBV6-6 and TRBJ1-1, with TRBD1 matching 9 bases. The DNA for the CDR3 is TGTGCCAGCAGTAGGGGACAGGGCTCTGAAGCTTTCTTT. Translating it yields CASSRGQGSEAFF.